This T cell receptor (beta chain) was identified during a study of regulatory T cells in long-lasting Graves disease. This clonotype was recorded many times. The junction departs from germline at one end; a sequencing error may be responsible. The CDR3 consists of 13 residues. The germline V gene encodes CDR1 DFQATT and CDR2 SNEGSKA (reference sequence). Sample time point: newly diagnosed GD, antithyroid drugs for less than 3 months. Extracted RNA from PBMCs served as the source of the TCR library. In building TCR beta libraries, iRepertoire HTBI primers were used together with Arm-PCR of CDR3 regions. TCRdb fed the multiplex PCR reads into MiXCR, producing one record per CDR3 protein. The sample contains 400,000 to 500,000 distinct CDR3 sequences, more than 12% of which appear only once. The same sample was also used in a study of T cells in Graves' hyperthyroidism and ophthalmopathy. That publication notes: Patients with ophthalmopathy were separated from those with stable hyperthyroidism by a 13 V-J model.

The J gene is TRBJ2-3, the V gene TRBV20-1, with 10 bases fitting TRBD2. The receptor was isolated from a woman in her twenties or thirties with Graves disease. The sequences come from peripheral blood mononuclear cells (PBMCs), collected at new diagnosis, from a patient treated with antithyroid drugs. The CDR3 sequence: CSPSGSVTDTQYF. The CDR3 DNA reads TGCAGTCCTAGCGGGAGTGTCACAGATACGCAGTATTTT.